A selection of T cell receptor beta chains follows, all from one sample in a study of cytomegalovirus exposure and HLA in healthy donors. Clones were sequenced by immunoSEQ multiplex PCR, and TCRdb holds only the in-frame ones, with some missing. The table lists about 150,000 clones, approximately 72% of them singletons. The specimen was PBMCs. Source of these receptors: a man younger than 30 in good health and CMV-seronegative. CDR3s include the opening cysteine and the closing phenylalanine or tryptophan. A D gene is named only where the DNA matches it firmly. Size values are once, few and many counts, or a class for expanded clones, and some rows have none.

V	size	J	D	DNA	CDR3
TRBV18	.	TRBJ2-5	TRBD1	TGTGCCAGCTCAAAACTAGGGGGCTCTCTTCAAGAGACCCAGTACTTC	CASSKLGGSLQETQYF
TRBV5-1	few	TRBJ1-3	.	TGCGCCAGCAGCATGGACCGGGACAAAGGAAACACCATATATTTT	CASSMDRDKGNTIYF
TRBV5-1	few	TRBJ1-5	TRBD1	TGCGCCAGCAGCTTTACAGGGGATAGCAATCAGCCCCAGCATTTT	CASSFTGDSNQPQHF
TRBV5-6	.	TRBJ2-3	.	TGTGCCAGCAGCTTAGGGGTAGGCACAGATACGCAGTATTTT	CASSLGVGTDTQYF
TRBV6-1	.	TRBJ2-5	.	TGTGCCAGCAGTGAGTCGGTCGGGGTCGGGGAGACCCAGTACTTC	CASSESVGVGETQYF
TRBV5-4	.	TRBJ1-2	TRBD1	TGTGCCAGCAGCTTGGGAACGGACAGGGGGCTGGATGGCTACACCTTC	CASSLGTDRGLDGYTF
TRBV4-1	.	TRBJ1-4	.	TGCGCCAGCAGCCGGGCGGCAGGGGAAGGGCTTAGGGAAAAACTGTTTTTT	CASSRAAGEGLREKLFF
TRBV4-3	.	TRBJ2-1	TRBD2	TGCGCCAGCAGCCAAGATAATCTAGCGGGCGCCCACAATGAGCAGTTCTTC	CASSQDNLAGAHNEQFF
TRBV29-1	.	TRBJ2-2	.	TGCAGCGTAGGGGCAGGTTTCACCGGGGAGCTGTTTTTT	CSVGAGFTGELFF
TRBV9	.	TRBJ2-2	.	TGTGCCAGCAGCGTAGAGGGGCAGGACACCGGGGAGCTGTTTTTT	CASSVEGQDTGELFF
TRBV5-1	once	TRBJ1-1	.	TGCGCCAGCAGCTCCGGGGGACGGTACACTGAAGCTTTCTTT	CASSSGGRYTEAFF
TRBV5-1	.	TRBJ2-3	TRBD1	TGCGCCAGCAGCTTTACCCGGACAGGGGGCGGAGATACGCAGTATTTT	CASSFTRTGGGDTQYF
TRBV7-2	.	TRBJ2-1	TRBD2	TGTGCCAGCAGCTTCCTAGCGGGGGGGAACAATGAGCAGTTCTTC	CASSFLAGGNNEQFF
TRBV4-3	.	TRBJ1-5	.	TGCGCCAGCAGCCAAGTGGCAGGGGCCGATCAGCCCCAGCATTTT	CASSQVAGADQPQHF
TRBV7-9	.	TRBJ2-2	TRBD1	TGTGCCAGCAGGATGACAGGGAGTGCCGGGGAGCTGTTTTTT	CASRMTGSAGELFF
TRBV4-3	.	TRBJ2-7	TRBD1	TGCGCCAGCAGCTACGAACGGGACAGCCACGAGCAGTACTTC	CASSYERDSHEQYF
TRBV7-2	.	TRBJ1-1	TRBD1	TGTGCCAGCAGCTCGATATACAGGGGGCGGACTGAAGCTTTCTTT	CASSSIYRGRTEAFF
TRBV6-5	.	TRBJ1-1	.	TGTGCCAGTGGTAGGGCAGGGGCGGTGGCTGAAGCTTTCTTT	CASGRAGAVAEAFF
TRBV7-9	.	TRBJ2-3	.	TGTGCCAGCAGCTTAGGCCCAGGGAAGGGGACGCAGTATTTT	CASSLGPGKGTQYF
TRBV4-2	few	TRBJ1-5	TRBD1	TGTGCCAGCAGCCAAAATGGACAGGGACTAAATCAGCCCCAGCATTTT	CASSQNGQGLNQPQHF
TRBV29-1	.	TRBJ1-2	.	TGCAGCGCCATGACCCCAGGGACTAACTATGGCTACACCTTC	CSAMTPGTNYGYTF
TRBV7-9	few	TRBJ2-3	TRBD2	TGTGCCAGCACCTCGACGGGGGGGATAACAGATACGCAGTATTTT	CASTSTGGITDTQYF
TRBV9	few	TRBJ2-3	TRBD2	TGTGCCAGCAGCCCCTGGACTAGCTCTCAAGATACGCAGTATTTT	CASSPWTSSQDTQYF
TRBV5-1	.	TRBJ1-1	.	TGCGCCAGCAGCTCGCCCCTCACAGTGAAGTCTGAAGCTTTCTTT	CASSSPLTVKSEAFF
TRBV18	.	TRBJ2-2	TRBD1	TGTGCCAGCTCACCGACAGGGAGTCGCGTCACCGGGGAGCTGTTTTTT	CASSPTGSRVTGELFF
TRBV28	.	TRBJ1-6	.	TGTGCCAGCAGTATGGAGACCTTTGCTTCACCCCTCCACTTT	CASSMETFASPLHF
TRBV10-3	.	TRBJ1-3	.	TGTGCCATCAGTGAGCCTCTAACAGGGTACTCTGGAAACACCATATATTTT	CAISEPLTGYSGNTIYF
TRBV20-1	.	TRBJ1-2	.	TGCAGGCGTTCAGGAGGTGGCTACACCTTC	CRRSGGGYTF
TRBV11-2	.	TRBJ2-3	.	TGTGCCAGCAGCCACACAGATACGCAGTATTTT	CASSHTDTQYF
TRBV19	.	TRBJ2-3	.	TGTGCCAGTAGTATAATAGGGGGGGCCACAGATACGCAGTATTTT	CASSIIGGATDTQYF
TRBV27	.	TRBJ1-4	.	TGTGCCACAGACGGAGGATCGGAGGGTGAAAAACTGTTTTTT	CATDGGSEGEKLFF
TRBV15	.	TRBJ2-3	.	TGTGCCACCAGCAGTGGGGGGACGGGCACAGATACGCAGTATTTT	CATSSGGTGTDTQYF
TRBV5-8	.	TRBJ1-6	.	TGTGCCAGCAGCTTGCGGGGGATTACCCTCCACTTT	CASSLRGITLHF
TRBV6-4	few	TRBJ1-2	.	TGTGCCAGCAGTGACTTCCTAGGTGGCTACACCTTC	CASSDFLGGYTF
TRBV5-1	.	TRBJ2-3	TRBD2	TGCGCCAGCAGCTCTTCTACTAGCGGAGGCGGCACAGATACGCAGTATTTT	CASSSSTSGGGTDTQYF
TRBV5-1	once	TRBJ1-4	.	TGCGCCAGCAGCTTGGAGGGGACAAGGGATGAAAAACTGTTTTTT	CASSLEGTRDEKLFF
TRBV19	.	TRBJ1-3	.	TGTGCCAGCCAGTATAGGGGGAGCTCTGGAAACACCATATATTTT	CASQYRGSSGNTIYF
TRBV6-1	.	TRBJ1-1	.	TGTGCCAGCAGGTCGACAGGTCGGGACACTGAAGCTTTCTTT	CASRSTGRDTEAFF
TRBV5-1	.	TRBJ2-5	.	TGCGCCAGCAGCTTGGGACAGCAAGAGACCCAGTACTTC	CASSLGQQETQYF
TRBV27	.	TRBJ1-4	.	TGTGCCAGCAGGCAAGAGGCTAATGAAAAACTGTTTTTT	CASRQEANEKLFF
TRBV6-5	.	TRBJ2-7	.	TGTGCCAGCAGTTACGGGAGAGAGCAGTACTTC	CASSYGREQYF
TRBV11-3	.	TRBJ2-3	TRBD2	TGTGCCAGCAGCTTAACTAGCGGGGTTAGCACAGATACGCAGTATTTT	CASSLTSGVSTDTQYF
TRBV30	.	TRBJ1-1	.	TGTGCCTGGAATAACTTCAGGGCGCCCACTGAAGCTTTCTTT	CAWNNFRAPTEAFF
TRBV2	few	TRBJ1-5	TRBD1	TGTGCCAGCAGGGACAGGCCGTATAGCAATCAGCCCCAGCATTTT	CASRDRPYSNQPQHF
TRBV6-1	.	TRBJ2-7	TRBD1	TGTGCCAGCAGGGATGACAGGGGCTACGAGCAGTACTTC	CASRDDRGYEQYF
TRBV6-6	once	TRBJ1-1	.	TGTGCCACCTCCGAAGCTTTCTTT	CATSEAFF
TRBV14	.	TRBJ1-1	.	TGTGCCAGCAGCCCCAGACGGGTCCTCACTGAAGCTTTCTTT	CASSPRRVLTEAFF
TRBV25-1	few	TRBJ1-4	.	TGTGCCAGCAGACAGGGTAATGAAAAACTGTTTTTT	CASRQGNEKLFF
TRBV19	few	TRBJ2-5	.	TGTGCCAGTAGTCGTAACGGGTGGCAAGAGACCCAGTACTTC	CASSRNGWQETQYF
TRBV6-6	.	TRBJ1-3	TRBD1	TGTGCCAGCACCCCAGGGGGCAGAAACACCATATATTTT	CASTPGGRNTIYF
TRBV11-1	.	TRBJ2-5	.	TGTGCCAGCAGCTTTGGGGCGGGGGAGACCCAGTACTTC	CASSFGAGETQYF
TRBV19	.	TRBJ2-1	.	TGTGCCAGTAGTATAGCAGACGCCTCGGCGGATGAGCAGTTCTTC	CASSIADASADEQFF
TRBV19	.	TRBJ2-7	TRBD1	TGTGCCAGTAGTATAGGAAACAGGGGTTCTACCGAGCAGTACTTC	CASSIGNRGSTEQYF
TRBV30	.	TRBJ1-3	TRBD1	TGTGCCTGGAGTGTGACAGGGGGCTCTGGAAACACCATATATTTT	CAWSVTGGSGNTIYF
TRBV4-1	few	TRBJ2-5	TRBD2	TGCGCCAGCAGCCAGGTTGGACTAGCGGGAACAGAGACCCAGTACTTC	CASSQVGLAGTETQYF
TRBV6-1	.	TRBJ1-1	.	TGTGCCAGCAGTGAACAGGTGGGCACTGAAGCTTTCTTT	CASSEQVGTEAFF
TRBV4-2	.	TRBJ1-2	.	TGTGCCAGCAGCCACGGACAGAACTATGGCTACACCTTC	CASSHGQNYGYTF
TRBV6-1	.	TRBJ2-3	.	TGTGCCAGCATGGAGAGCGGAGCTAGCACAGATACGCAGTATTTT	CASMESGASTDTQYF